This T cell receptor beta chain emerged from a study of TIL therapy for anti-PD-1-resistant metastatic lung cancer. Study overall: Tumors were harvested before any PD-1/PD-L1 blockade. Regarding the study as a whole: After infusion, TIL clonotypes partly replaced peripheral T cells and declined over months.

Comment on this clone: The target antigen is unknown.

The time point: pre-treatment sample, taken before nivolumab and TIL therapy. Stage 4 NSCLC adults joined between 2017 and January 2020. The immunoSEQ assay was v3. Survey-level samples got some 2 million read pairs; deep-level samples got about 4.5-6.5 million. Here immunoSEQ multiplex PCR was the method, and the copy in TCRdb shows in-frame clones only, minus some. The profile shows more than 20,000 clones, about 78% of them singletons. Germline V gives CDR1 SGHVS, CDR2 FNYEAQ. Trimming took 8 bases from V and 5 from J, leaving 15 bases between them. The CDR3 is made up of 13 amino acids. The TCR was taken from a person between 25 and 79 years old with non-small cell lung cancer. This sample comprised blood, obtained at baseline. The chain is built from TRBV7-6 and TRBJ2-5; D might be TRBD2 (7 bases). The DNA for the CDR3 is TGTGCCAGCTGGGAGGGGAGGGGGGAGACCCAGTACTTC. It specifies CASWEGRGETQYF. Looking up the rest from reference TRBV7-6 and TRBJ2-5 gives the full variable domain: GAGVSQSPRYKVTKRGQDVALRCDPISGHVSLYWYRQALGQGPEFLTYFNYEAQQDKSGLPNDRFSAERPEGSISTLTIQRTEQRDSAMYRCASWEGRGETQYFGPGTRLLVL.